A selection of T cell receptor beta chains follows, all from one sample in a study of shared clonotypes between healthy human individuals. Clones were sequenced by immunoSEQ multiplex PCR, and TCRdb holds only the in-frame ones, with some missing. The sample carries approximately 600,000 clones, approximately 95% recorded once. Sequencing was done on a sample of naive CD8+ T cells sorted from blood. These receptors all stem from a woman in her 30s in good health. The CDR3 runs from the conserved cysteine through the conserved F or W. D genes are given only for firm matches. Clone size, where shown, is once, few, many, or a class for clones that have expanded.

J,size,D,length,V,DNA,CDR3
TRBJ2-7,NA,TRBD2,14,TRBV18,TGTGCCAGCTCACCGGAGCGGGGGACCTACGAGCAGTACTTC,CASSPERGTYEQYF
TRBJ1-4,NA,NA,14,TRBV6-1,TGTGCCAGCAGTGAGGGGCTACAGGGTGAAAAACTGTTTTTT,CASSEGLQGEKLFF
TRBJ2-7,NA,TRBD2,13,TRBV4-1,TGCGCCAGCAGCCAATCTAGCGGCTACGAGCAGTACTTC,CASSQSSGYEQYF
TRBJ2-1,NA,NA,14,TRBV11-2,TGTGCCAGCAGCTTAGCGTTCCCCTACAATGAGCAGTTCTTC,CASSLAFPYNEQFF
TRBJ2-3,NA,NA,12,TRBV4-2,TGTGCCAGCCAAGGGACGAGCGGAACGCAGTATTTT,CASQGTSGTQYF
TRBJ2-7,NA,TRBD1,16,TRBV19,TGTGCCAGTAGCACCCTAGGGACAGGAGTACTCTACGAGCAGTACTTC,CASSTLGTGVLYEQYF
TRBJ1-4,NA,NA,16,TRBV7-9,TGTGCCAGCAGCCCTACGGCAGGGGACGTAAATGAAAAACTGTTTTTT,CASSPTAGDVNEKLFF
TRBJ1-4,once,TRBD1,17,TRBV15,TGTGCCACCAGCAGAGCGCACTGGGACAGGGACAATGAAAAACTGTTTTTT,CATSRAHWDRDNEKLFF
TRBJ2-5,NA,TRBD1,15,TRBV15,TGTGCCACCAGCAGACACAGGGGGCAGGGAGAGACCCAGTACTTC,CATSRHRGQGETQYF
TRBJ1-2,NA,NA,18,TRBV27,TGTGCCAGCAGTCCAGTATTACCGACAGGCCCTGGAGAATATGGCTACACCTTC,CASSPVLPTGPGEYGYTF
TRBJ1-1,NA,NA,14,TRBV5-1,TGCGCCAGCAGCTTGGTGGACAGTAACACTGAAGCTTTCTTT,CASSLVDSNTEAFF
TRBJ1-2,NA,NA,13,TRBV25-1,TGTGCCAGCAGTGTGGCCAGCCACTATGGCTACACCTTC,CASSVASHYGYTF
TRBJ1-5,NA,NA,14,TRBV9,TGTGCCAGCAGCGTAGAGGAGGTCAATCAGCCCCAGCATTTT,CASSVEEVNQPQHF
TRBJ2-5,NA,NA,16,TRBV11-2,TGTGCCAGCAGCAGGGGGCCTCTAGCGGTCCAAGAGACCCAGTACTTC,CASSRGPLAVQETQYF
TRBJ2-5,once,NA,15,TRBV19,TGTGCCAGTAGTGCATCGGGCAGGGTGACAGAGACCCAGTACTTC,CASSASGRVTETQYF
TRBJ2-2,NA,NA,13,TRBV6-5,TGTGCCAGCAGTTACGGGGGCGGCGGGGAGCTGTTTTTT,CASSYGGGGELFF
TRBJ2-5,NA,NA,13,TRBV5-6,TGTGCCAGCAGCCCAGAGATCCAAGAGACCCAGTACTTC,CASSPEIQETQYF